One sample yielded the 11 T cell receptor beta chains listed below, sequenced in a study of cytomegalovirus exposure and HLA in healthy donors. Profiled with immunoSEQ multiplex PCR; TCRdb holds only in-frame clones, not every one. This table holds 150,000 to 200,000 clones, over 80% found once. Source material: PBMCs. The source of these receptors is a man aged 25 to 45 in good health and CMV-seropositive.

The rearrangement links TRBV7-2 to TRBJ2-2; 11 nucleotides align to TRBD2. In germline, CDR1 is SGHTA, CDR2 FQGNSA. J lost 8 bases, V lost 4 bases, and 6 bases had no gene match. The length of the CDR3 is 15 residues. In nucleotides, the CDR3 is TGTGCCAGCAGCTCATTAGCGGGGGGGCAGGGGGAGCTGTTTTTT. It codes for CASSSLAGGQGELFF.

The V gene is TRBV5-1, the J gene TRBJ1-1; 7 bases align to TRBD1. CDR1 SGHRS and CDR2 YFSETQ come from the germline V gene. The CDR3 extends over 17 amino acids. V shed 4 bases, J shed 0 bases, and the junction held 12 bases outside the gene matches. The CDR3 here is CASSPSRTGTLNTEAFF. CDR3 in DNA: TGCGCCAGCAGCCCTTCCCGGACAGGCACCCTGAACACTGAAGCTTTCTTT.

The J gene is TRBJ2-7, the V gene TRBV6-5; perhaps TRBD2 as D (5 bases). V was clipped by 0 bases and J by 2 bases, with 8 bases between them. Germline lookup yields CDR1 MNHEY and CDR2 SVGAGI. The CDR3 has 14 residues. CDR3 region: CASSYSLAAYEQYF. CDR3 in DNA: TGTGCCAGCAGTTACTCGCTAGCCGCCTACGAGCAGTACTTC.

CDR3 sequence reads: CASSSWAANTGELFF. CDR3 nucleotides: TGTGCCAGCAGTTCGTGGGCCGCGAACACCGGGGAGCTGTTTTTT. This chain links TRBV27 with TRBJ2-2; D call uncertain. Trimming removed 4 bases from V and 0 bases from J, with 9 bases in between. The CDR3 contains 15 residues. CDR1 is MNHEY, CDR2 SMNVEV, per germline (reference sequence).

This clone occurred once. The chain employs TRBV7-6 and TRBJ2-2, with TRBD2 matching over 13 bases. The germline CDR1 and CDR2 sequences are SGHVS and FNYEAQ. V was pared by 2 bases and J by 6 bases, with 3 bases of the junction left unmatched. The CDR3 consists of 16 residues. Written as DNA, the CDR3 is TGTGCCAGCAGCTTACTTACTAGCGGGGGGGCCGGGGAGCTGTTTTTT. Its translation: CASSLLTSGGAGELFF. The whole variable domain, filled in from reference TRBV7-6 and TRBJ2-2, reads GAGVSQSPRYKVTKRGQDVALRCDPISGHVSLYWYRQALGQGPEFLTYFNYEAQQDKSGLPNDRFSAERPEGSISTLTIQRTEQRDSAMYRCASSLLTSGGAGELFFGEGSRLTVL.

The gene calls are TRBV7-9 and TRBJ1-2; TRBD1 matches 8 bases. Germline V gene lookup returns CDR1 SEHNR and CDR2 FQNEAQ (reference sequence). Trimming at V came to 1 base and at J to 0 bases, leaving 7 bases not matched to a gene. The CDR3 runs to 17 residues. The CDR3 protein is CASSLGIRTGPNYGYTF. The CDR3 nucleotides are TGTGCCAGCAGCTTAGGGATCCGGACAGGGCCTAACTATGGCTACACCTTC.

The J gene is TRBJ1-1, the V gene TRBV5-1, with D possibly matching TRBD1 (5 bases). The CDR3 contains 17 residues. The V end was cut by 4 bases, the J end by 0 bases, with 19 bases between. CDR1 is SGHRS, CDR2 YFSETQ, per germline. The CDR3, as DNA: TGCGCCAGCAGCCTCCCTATAGGCGGGACCATGAACACTGAAGCTTTCTTT. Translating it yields CASSLPIGGTMNTEAFF. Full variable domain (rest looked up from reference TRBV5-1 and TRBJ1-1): KAGVTQTPRYLIKTRGQQVTLSCSPISGHRSVSWYQQTPGQGLQFLFEYFSETQRNKGNFPGRFSGRQFSNSRSEMNVSTLELGDSALYLCASSLPIGGTMNTEAFFGQGTRLTVV.

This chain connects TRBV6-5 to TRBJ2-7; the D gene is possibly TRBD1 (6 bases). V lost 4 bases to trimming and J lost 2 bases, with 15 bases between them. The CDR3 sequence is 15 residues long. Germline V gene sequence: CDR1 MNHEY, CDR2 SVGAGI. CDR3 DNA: TGTGCCAGCAGTTGGACAGATAGGGGCCCCTACGAGCAGTACTTC. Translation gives CASSWTDRGPYEQYF.

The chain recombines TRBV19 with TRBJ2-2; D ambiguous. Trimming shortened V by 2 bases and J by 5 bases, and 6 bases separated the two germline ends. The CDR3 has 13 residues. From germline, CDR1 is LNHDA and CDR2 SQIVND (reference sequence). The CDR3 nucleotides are TGTGCCAGTAGTATACCAGGAACCGGGGAGCTGTTTTTT. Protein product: CASSIPGTGELFF.

The CDR3 here is CASSYRGRKNEQFF. Here the CDR3 DNA reads TGTGCCAGCAGTTACAGGGGGAGGAAAAATGAGCAGTTCTTC. The rearrangement links TRBV27 to TRBJ2-1, with 8 bases identical to TRBD1. Germline CDR1 and CDR2: MNHEY and SMNVEV (reference sequence). The CDR3 is 14 amino acids. J gave up 7 bases and V 4 bases, and 6 bases lay outside the gene matches.

CDR3 sequence: CASSPGQGAGYTF. DNA for the CDR3: TGCGCCAGCAGCCCTGGACAGGGGGCTGGCTACACCTTC. The V call is TRBV5-1, the J call TRBJ1-2, with 11 nucleotides matching TRBD1. This CDR3 has 13 amino acids. After removal of 4 bases from V and 7 bases from J, the junction contained 3 bases not matched to a gene. Germline values: CDR1 SGHRS, CDR2 YFSETQ.